Described below is a single TCR beta chain sequence and its context. Its antigen is not known. This sample was included in a study of T cells in localized non-small cell lung cancer. The CDR3 consists of 15 residues. Trimming pared 7 bases from V and 0 bases from J, leaving 10 bases between. Germline V gives CDR1 MDHEN, CDR2 SYDVKM. Whole-study results and caveats: Adjacent lung held a median roughly 60 of the top 100 tumor clones. Because sequencing included only one region (of the tumor), heterogeneity remains possible.

The protocol was immunoSEQ multiplex PCR, while the TCRdb copy is restricted to in-frame clones and leaves out a portion. This table has about 78,000 clones, approximately 84% appearing once. This TCR came from a man aged 35 to 69 with stage I lung adenocarcinoma. Sequenced material: peripheral blood, taken before any cancer treatment. The chain couples TRBV28 to TRBJ2-6; D is undetermined. This chain's CDR3 is CASTYSGSGANVLTF. The CDR3 DNA follows: TGTGCCAGCACTTACAGTGGCTCTGGGGCCAACGTCCTGACTTTC.